This TCR beta chain was identified in a study of human T cells and chemical hapten exposure. Study-wide results and caveats: The formation of large CDR3 similarity clusters by expanded TCRs significantly exceeded that of controls.

The V gene lost 0 bases and the J gene lost 0 bases, with 9 bases spanning the gap. There are 16 residues in the CDR3. Germline values: CDR1 SEHNR, CDR2 FQNEAQ (reference sequence). By frequency in the sample, this clonotype is medium-sized (0.01 to 0.1%). The antigen is unknown. This sample's time point: pre-sensitization, week 0. Treatment indicated: therapeutic diphenylcyclopropenone sensitization with weekly scalp DPC. Alopecia patients between 18 and 70 years old and suitable for DPC were used as donors. TCRdb ran MiXCR on the RACE reads and lists one entry per CDR3 protein. Among 95,000 to 150,000 distinct CDR3 sequences, approximately 12% were seen once, and the ten largest hold about 3%.

This rearrangement joins TRBV7-9 to TRBJ1-3; D is unclear. The sequences come from whole blood, collected in connection with sensitization to the hapten diphenylcyclopropenone (DPC). The clonotype was recovered from a woman aged 18-30 years with alopecia areata. Some clones in this sample may be carry-over from other donors' samples. CDR3: CASSLASGSSGNTIYF. In DNA, the CDR3 is TGTGCCAGCAGCTTAGCGTCGGGGAGCTCTGGAAACACCATATATTTT.